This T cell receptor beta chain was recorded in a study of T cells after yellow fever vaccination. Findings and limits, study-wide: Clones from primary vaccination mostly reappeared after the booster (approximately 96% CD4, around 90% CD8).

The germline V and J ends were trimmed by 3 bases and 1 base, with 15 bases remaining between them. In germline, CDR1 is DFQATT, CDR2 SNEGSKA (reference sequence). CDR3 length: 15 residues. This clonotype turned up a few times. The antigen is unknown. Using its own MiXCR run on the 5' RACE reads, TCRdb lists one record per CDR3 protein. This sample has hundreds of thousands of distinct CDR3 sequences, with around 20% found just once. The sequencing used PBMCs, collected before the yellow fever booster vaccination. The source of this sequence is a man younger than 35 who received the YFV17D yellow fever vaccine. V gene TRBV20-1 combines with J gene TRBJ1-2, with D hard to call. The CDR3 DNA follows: TGCAGTGCTAGTGGCTCTCACGGGGTTAACTATGGCTACACCTTC. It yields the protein CSASGSHGVNYGYTF.